This T cell receptor beta chain was sequenced in a study of cytomegalovirus exposure and HLA in healthy donors. Primers for the PCR totalled 60 Vbeta and 13 Jbeta. Some clones are missing from TCRdb's copy, which holds only in-frame ones; the method was immunoSEQ multiplex PCR. The sample includes 90,000 to 140,000 clones, over 65% of them seen just once. The V segment lost 6 bases and the J segment 3 bases; nucleotides outside the gene matches: 5. Germline loops: CDR1 WSHSY, CDR2 SAAADI. The CDR3 is 14 residues long. The rearrangement joins TRBV10-2 to TRBJ1-2; 9 positions agree with TRBD1. The sample comprised PBMCs. The TCR comes from a man aged 35 to 55 in good health and CMV-seropositive. CDR3 coding DNA: TGCGCCAGCAGCCCCCGGGACAGGGACTATGGCTACACCTTC. As protein: CASSPRDRDYGYTF.